This T cell receptor beta chain was retrieved from a study of spatial heterogeneity in lung cancer. In the study overall: The average appearance count of each unique TCR and UMI combination in raw reads was more than 9.5.

This clonotype is labeled as medium-sized (0.01 to 0.1%). This beta chain is off target for a library built for alpha chains, so its abundance means little. Time point indicated: sample taken at primary tumor resection. Unsorted whole RNA samples from tumor, nontumor lung or frozen PBMC were sequenced. The CDR3 extends over 22 amino acids. Trimming cost V 1 base and J 1 base, with 30 bases left between them. Per germline, CDR1 SGHVS and CDR2 FNYEAQ. TCRdb analysed the 5' RACE reads with MiXCR anew, one entry per CDR3 protein. The sample contains about 6,100 distinct CDR3 sequences, roughly an eighth of which appear only once.

This sequence was found in a human donor with early-stage non-small cell lung cancer. The source was lung tissue, collected at surgery. The gene calls are TRBV7-6 and TRBJ2-3; D remains ambiguous. CDR3 sequence (DNA): TGTGCCAGCAGCTTAGTATTGGGTCGACCGATCGGCAAGGTGCCGCGCACAGATACGCAGTATTTT. It translates to CASSLVLGRPIGKVPRTDTQYF.